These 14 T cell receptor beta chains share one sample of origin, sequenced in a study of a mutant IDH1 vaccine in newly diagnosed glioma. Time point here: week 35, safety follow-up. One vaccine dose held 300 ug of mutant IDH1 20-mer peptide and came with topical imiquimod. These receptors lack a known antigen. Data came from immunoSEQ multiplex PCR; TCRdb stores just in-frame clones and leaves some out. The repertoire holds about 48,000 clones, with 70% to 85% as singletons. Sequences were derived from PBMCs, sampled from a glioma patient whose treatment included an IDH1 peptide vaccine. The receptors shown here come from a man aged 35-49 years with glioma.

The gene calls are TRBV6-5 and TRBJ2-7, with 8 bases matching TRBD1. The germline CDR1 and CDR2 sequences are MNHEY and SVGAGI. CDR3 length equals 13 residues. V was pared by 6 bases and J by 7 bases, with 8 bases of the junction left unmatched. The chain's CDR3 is CASRPQGVGEQYF. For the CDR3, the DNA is TGTGCCAGCAGGCCACAGGGGGTGGGGGAGCAGTACTTC.

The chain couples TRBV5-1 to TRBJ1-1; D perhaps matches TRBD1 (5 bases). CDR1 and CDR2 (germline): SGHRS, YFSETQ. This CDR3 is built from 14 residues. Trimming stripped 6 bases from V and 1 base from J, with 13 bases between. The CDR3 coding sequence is TGCGCCAGCACAGGGTTGACAGAGAACACTGAAGCTTTCTTT. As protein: CASTGLTENTEAFF.

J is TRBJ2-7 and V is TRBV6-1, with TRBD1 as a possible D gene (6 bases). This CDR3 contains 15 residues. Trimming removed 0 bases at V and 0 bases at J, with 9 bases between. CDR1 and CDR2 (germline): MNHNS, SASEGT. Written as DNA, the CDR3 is TGTGCCAGCAGTGAAGCTTGGACAGTCTCCTACGAGCAGTACTTC. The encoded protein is CASSEAWTVSYEQYF.

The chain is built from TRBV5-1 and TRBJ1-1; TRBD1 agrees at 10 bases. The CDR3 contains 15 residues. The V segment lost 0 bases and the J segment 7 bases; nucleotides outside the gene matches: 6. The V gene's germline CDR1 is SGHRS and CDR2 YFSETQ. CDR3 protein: CASSLGGQGYGEAFF. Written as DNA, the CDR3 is TGCGCCAGCAGCTTGGGGGGACAGGGGTATGGTGAAGCTTTCTTT.

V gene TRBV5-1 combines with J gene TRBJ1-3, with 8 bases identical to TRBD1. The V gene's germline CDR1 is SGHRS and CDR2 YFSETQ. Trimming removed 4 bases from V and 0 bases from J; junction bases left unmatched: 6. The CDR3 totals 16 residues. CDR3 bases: TGCGCCAGCAGCCGAGGGGACAGGAGCTCTGGAAACACCATATATTTT. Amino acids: CASSRGDRSSGNTIYF.

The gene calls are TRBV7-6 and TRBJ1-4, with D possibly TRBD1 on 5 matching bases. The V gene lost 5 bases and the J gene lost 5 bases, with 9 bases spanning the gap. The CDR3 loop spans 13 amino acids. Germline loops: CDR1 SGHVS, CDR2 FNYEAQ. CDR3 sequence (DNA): TGTGCCAGCAGCCGGAGACAGAATGAAAAACTGTTTTTT. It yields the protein CASSRRQNEKLFF.

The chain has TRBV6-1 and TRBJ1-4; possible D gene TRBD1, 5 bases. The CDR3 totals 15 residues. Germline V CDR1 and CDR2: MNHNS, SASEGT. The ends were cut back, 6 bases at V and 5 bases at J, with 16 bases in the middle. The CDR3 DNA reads TGTGCCAGCAGAGGACACGGGGGGTTGAATGAAAAACTGTTTTTT. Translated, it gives CASRGHGGLNEKLFF.

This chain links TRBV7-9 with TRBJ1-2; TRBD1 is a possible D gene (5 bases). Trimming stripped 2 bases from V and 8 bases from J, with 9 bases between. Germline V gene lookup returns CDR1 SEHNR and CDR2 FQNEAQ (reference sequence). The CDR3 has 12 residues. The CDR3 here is CASSLTGSGYTF. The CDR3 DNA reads TGTGCCAGCAGCTTAACAGGTTCGGGCTACACCTTC.

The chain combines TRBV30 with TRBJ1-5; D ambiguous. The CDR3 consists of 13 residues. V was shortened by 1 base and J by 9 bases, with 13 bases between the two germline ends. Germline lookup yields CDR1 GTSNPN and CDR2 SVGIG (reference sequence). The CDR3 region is CAWSGGPGRPQHF. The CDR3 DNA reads TGTGCCTGGAGTGGGGGTCCGGGGAGGCCCCAGCATTTT.

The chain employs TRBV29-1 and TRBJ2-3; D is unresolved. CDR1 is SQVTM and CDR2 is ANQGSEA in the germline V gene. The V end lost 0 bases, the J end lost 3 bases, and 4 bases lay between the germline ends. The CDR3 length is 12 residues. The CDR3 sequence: CSVEERTDTQYF. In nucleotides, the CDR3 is TGCAGCGTTGAAGAAAGAACAGATACGCAGTATTTT.

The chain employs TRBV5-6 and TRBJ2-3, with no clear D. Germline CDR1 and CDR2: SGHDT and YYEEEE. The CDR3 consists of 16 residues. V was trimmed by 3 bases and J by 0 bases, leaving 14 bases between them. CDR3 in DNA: TGTGCCAGCAGCTCATTTCCAGCTACTAGCACAGATACGCAGTATTTT. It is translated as CASSSFPATSTDTQYF.

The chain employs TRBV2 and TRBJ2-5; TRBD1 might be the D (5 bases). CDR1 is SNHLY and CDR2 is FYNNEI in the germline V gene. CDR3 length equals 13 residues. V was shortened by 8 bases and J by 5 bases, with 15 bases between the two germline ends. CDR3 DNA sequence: TGTGCCAGCGGAATCAGGGTTCTGGAGACCCAGTACTTC. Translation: CASGIRVLETQYF.

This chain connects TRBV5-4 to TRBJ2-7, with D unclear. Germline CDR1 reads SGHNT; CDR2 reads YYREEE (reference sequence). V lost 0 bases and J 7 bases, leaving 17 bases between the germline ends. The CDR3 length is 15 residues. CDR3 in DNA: TGTGCCAGCAGCTTGGCCGGCAGCCCAAACCTAGAGCAGTACTTC. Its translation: CASSLAGSPNLEQYF.

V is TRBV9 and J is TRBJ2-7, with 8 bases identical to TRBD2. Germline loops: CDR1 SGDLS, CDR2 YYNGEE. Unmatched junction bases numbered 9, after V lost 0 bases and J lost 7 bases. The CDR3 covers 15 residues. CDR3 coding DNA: TGTGCCAGCAGCGTAGGAGGACTAGCCTTGGGGGAGCAGTACTTC. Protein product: CASSVGGLALGEQYF.